The source of this T cell receptor (beta chain) is a study of blood T cell repertoires in COVID-19. The CDR3 runs to 11 residues. V was clipped by 1 base and J by 13 bases, with 12 bases between them. Germline V gene data show CDR1 as DFQATT and CDR2 as SNEGSKA (reference sequence). Measured with immunoSEQ multiplex PCR; TCRdb has only the in-frame clones, and not every one. The sample lists fewer than 250,000 clones; 75% to 85% were seen once. Sequences were obtained from peripheral blood. The receptor was derived from a human donor in a cohort sampled during active COVID-19. The chain uses TRBV20-1 and TRBJ2-3; a weak D match, TRBD1 (5 bases). The CDR3, as DNA: TGCAGTGCTAGAGGGAAAGGGGCGGAGTATTTT. Protein: CSARGKGAEYF.